The rows below give T cell receptor beta chains drawn from one sample of a study of response to subunit inactivated influenza vaccine. TCRdb used MiXCR to reprocess the RT-PCR reads, holding one entry per CDR3 protein. The sample records approximately 490,000 distinct CDR3 sequences, 6.5% to 8% being singletons. This sample comprised PBMCs from blood, obtained roughly 24 months after vaccination. The receptor source for this set is a man aged 50-75 years who received an inactivated influenza vaccine. CDR3s include the opening cysteine and the closing phenylalanine or tryptophan. A D gene is named only where the DNA matches it firmly. Where a row states a size, it is once, few, many or the class of an expanded clone; other rows omit it.

TGTGCCAGCAGTTTGGGGACAGGGGGATTCGAGCAGTACTTC	CASSLGTGGFEQYF	TRBD1	few	TRBJ2-7	TRBV27
TGTGCCAGCTCACGGGACACTCTCGCTGAAGCTTTCTTT	CASSRDTLAEAFF	NA	NA	TRBJ1-1	TRBV18
TGTGCCAGCAGGGCGACCGGGACAGAAAACACCGGGGAGCTGTTTTTT	CASRATGTENTGELFF	TRBD1	NA	TRBJ2-2	TRBV7-8
TGTGCCAGCAGCTTAGCGACTAGCGGGAGAAATGAGCAGTTCTTC	CASSLATSGRNEQFF	TRBD2	few	TRBJ2-1	TRBV13
TGCAGCGTCGGTGGACAGGGGAGGTTGGAGCAGTACTTC	CSVGGQGRLEQYF	TRBD1	NA	TRBJ2-7	TRBV29-1
TGTGCCTGGAGTGTCTTTGGGGCCTTCTCTGGAAACACCATATATTTT	CAWSVFGAFSGNTIYF	NA	NA	TRBJ1-3	TRBV30
TGTGCCAGCATTTACGGCTTAGGCAATCAGCCCCAGCATTTT	CASIYGLGNQPQHF	NA	once	TRBJ1-5	TRBV28
TGTGCCAGCAGCCGACAGTCGAACACCGGGGAGCTGTTTTTT	CASSRQSNTGELFF	NA	many	TRBJ2-2	TRBV6-1
TGTGCCAGCAGCCTGGCCGGGACTACCCTTAGCACAGATACGCAGTATTTT	CASSLAGTTLSTDTQYF	TRBD2	few	TRBJ2-3	TRBV5-5
TGTGCCAGCAGCTTAGCCCTCGGGGGTCTAGCGGGATACAATGAGCAGTTCTTC	CASSLALGGLAGYNEQFF	TRBD2	few	TRBJ2-1	TRBV11-1
TGTGCCAGCAGTCCCGGGACTAGCGGGAGGCGCGGCGGGGAGCTGTTTTTT	CASSPGTSGRRGGELFF	TRBD2	many	TRBJ2-2	TRBV6-2/TRBV6-3
TGTGCTAGTGGTTTTCGGGGTAATGAGCAGTTCTTC	CASGFRGNEQFF	NA	few	TRBJ2-1	TRBV12-5
TGTGCCATCAGTGAACCCGGGACTTCAACCTACGAGCAGTACTTC	CAISEPGTSTYEQYF	NA	many	TRBJ2-7	TRBV10-3
TGTGCCAGCAGTGGCACTAGCGGGAGGGATGGTGAGCAGTTCTTC	CASSGTSGRDGEQFF	TRBD2	NA	TRBJ2-1	TRBV2
TGTGCCAGCAGCTTATCAATAGGGGAAAACATTCAGTACTTC	CASSLSIGENIQYF	NA	few	TRBJ2-4	TRBV7-2
TGTGCCAGCAGTCCGGGGGGCCGGTCCTACAATGAGCAGTTCTTC	CASSPGGRSYNEQFF	NA	many	TRBJ2-1	TRBV12-3/TRBV12-4
TGTGCCAGCAGCCAAGATCTCAACAGGGATATCTATGGCTACACCTTC	CASSQDLNRDIYGYTF	NA	many	TRBJ1-2	TRBV3-1
TGTGCCAGCAGTGGACAGGGCGGGCCAGATACGCAGTATTTT	CASSGQGGPDTQYF	TRBD1	many	TRBJ2-3	TRBV25-1
TGCAGTGCTAGAGATGGAGCAGAGAGCTCCTACGAGCAGTACTTC	CSARDGAESSYEQYF	NA	many	TRBJ2-7	TRBV20-1
TGTGCCAGCAGCTTGGCCTTCGTCGGACAGGCTATCGGCTACACCTTC	CASSLAFVGQAIGYTF	TRBD1	NA	TRBJ1-2	TRBV5-4
TGTGCCAGCAGTTATATAGGCGGGACCTGGGAGCTGTTTTTT	CASSYIGGTWELFF	NA	NA	TRBJ2-2	TRBV6-5
TGTGCCAGCAGCCCTGGACTAGCGGGAGATGAGCAGTTCTTC	CASSPGLAGDEQFF	TRBD2	NA	TRBJ2-1	TRBV3-1
TGTGCCAGCAGTGCGAAGTACGAGCAGTACTTC	CASSAKYEQYF	NA	many	TRBJ2-7	TRBV2
TGTGCCACCAGTGAACAGGGGTACCACAATGAGCAGTTCTTC	CATSEQGYHNEQFF	TRBD1	many	TRBJ2-1	TRBV24-1
TGCAGCGTTGGGGACAATGAGCAGTTCTTC	CSVGDNEQFF	NA	few	TRBJ2-1	TRBV29-1
TGTGCCAGCAGCCAAGCCGGGACAGGGAAATACGAGCAGTACTTC	CASSQAGTGKYEQYF	TRBD1	few	TRBJ2-7	TRBV12-3/TRBV12-4
TGTGCCAGCAAGTTGGGGACCTCACCCCTCCACTTT	CASKLGTSPLHF	NA	few	TRBJ1-6	TRBV12-3/TRBV12-4
TGTGCCAGCAGCCAAGAGCAGGGGGCGGGGGAGCAGTACTTC	CASSQEQGAGEQYF	TRBD1	many	TRBJ2-7	TRBV14
TGTGCCAGCAGCTTTGCGGACAGGGGCCGGTACGAGCAGTACTTC	CASSFADRGRYEQYF	TRBD1	NA	TRBJ2-7	TRBV7-6
TGCGCCAGCAGCTTGGCTCTAGCGGGGAACCAAGAGACCCAGTACTTC	CASSLALAGNQETQYF	TRBD2	few	TRBJ2-5	TRBV5-1
TGCAGTGCTAGAGGGGACGGCGGTACCTACGAGCAGTACTTC	CSARGDGGTYEQYF	NA	few	TRBJ2-7	TRBV20-1
TGTGCCAGCAGCCCCGGGACTAGCGGTTTAGGGACCGGGGAGCTGTTTTTT	CASSPGTSGLGTGELFF	TRBD2	NA	TRBJ2-2	TRBV4-2
TGTGCCAGCAGCGAAAGGGCGGGAGGAACCTACGAGCAGTACTTC	CASSERAGGTYEQYF	TRBD2	many	TRBJ2-7	TRBV4-2
TGCGCCAGCAGCGTTGGGGGAGGGGCAGATACGCAGTATTTT	CASSVGGGADTQYF	TRBD2	few	TRBJ2-3	TRBV5-1
TGTGCCAGCGGGACGGGCCGATTACATGGCTACACCTTC	CASGTGRLHGYTF	NA	many	TRBJ1-2	TRBV7-9
TGCGCCAGCAGCTTGGCCGTAACTAGCCTCGGTGATACGCAGTATTTT	CASSLAVTSLGDTQYF	NA	NA	TRBJ2-3	TRBV5-1
TGTGCCAGCAGTTCGGGGACATATAATTCACCCCTCCACTTT	CASSSGTYNSPLHF	NA	many	TRBJ1-6	TRBV6-5
TGTGCCAGCAGGGTTTACTCTGGGGCCAACGTCCTGACTTTC	CASRVYSGANVLTF	NA	many	TRBJ2-6	TRBV6-1
TGCGCCAGCAGCCAAGGGGGCGGGAGGGCCTACGAGCAGTACTTC	CASSQGGGRAYEQYF	TRBD2	few	TRBJ2-7	TRBV4-3
TGCAGCGTCGACAGGAGTTATACGCAGTATTTT	CSVDRSYTQYF	NA	many	TRBJ2-3	TRBV29-1
TGTGCCAGCAGTTACGACTACCTCACCGGGGAGCTGTTTTTT	CASSYDYLTGELFF	NA	NA	TRBJ2-2	TRBV6-5
TGCAGTGCTAGAGGTCGGACTAGCGGGATGAACTACGAGCAGTACTTC	CSARGRTSGMNYEQYF	TRBD2	NA	TRBJ2-7	TRBV20-1
TGTGCCAGCAGTTTAGGAGCGGGAATGGGGTCGGGCGAGCAGTACTTC	CASSLGAGMGSGEQYF	TRBD2	few	TRBJ2-7	TRBV12-3/TRBV12-4
TGTGCCAGCAATCGACGGGGAGGGGCTGGTGACTACACCTTC	CASNRRGGAGDYTF	NA	NA	TRBJ1-2	TRBV12-3/TRBV12-4
TGTGCCAGCAGCCAAGTGGGAACCGCGCAGTACTTC	CASSQVGTAQYF	NA	NA	TRBJ2-7	TRBV3-1
TGTGCCAGCACACTAGCGGGGACCTACGAGCAGTACTTC	CASTLAGTYEQYF	TRBD2	NA	TRBJ2-7	TRBV12-3/TRBV12-4
TGTGCCAGCAGCTTCGGGACGAACGAGCAGTACTTC	CASSFGTNEQYF	NA	many	TRBJ2-7	TRBV11-3
TGCGCCAGCACCCAGAATGGAGGGCTTTGGACTGAAGCTTTCTTT	CASTQNGGLWTEAFF	NA	many	TRBJ1-1	TRBV5-1
TGTGCCAGCAGTCACCCCCGGTTCGGTGAGCAGTTCTTC	CASSHPRFGEQFF	NA	many	TRBJ2-1	TRBV28
TGTGCCAGCAGCCGCCGGGACTCTAACACCGGGGAGCTGTTTTTT	CASSRRDSNTGELFF	NA	many	TRBJ2-2	TRBV27
TGTGCCAGTAGTCCCTATCGGGGGAACCATCTTCGCGAGCAGTACTTC	CASSPYRGNHLREQYF	NA	NA	TRBJ2-7	TRBV19
TGCGCCAGCAGCCCAGGGTCTTTCCTATCTGGGGCCAACGTCCTGACTTTC	CASSPGSFLSGANVLTF	NA	NA	TRBJ2-6	TRBV5-1
TGTGCCAGCAGTGAAGCGAGGACAGGGGACGGTGAGCAGTTCTTC	CASSEARTGDGEQFF	TRBD1	many	TRBJ2-1	TRBV2
TGTGCCTGGAGTCTTACAGGAGTCTACGAGCAGTACTTC	CAWSLTGVYEQYF	NA	many	TRBJ2-7	TRBV30